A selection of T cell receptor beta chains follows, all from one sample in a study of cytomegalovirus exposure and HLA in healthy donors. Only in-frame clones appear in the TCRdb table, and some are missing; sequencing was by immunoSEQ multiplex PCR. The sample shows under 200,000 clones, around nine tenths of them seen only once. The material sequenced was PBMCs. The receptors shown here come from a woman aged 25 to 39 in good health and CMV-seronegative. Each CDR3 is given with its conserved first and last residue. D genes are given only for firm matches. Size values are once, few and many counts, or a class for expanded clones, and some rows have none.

CDR3: CSASVDYGYTF; DNA: TGCAGTGCATCGGTAGACTATGGCTACACCTTC; V: TRBV20-1; J: TRBJ1-2; length: 11; size: .; D: .
CDR3: CASSFDRVTTEAFF; DNA: TGTGCCAGCAGCTTTGACAGGGTTACCACTGAAGCTTTCTTT; V: TRBV7-2; J: TRBJ1-1; length: 14; size: .; D: TRBD1
CDR3: CASSPLRVGETQYF; DNA: TGTGCCAGCAGCCCGCTCAGGGTGGGGGAGACCCAGTACTTC; V: TRBV7-8; J: TRBJ2-5; length: 14; size: once; D: .
CDR3: CASSLWGGALDTEAFF; DNA: TGTGCCAGCAGCTTATGGGGGGGCGCATTGGACACTGAAGCTTTCTTT; V: TRBV11-2; J: TRBJ1-1; length: 16; size: .; D: .
CDR3: CASSITSGGNEQYF; DNA: TGCGCCAGCAGCATAACTAGCGGGGGAAACGAGCAGTACTTC; V: TRBV5-1; J: TRBJ2-7; length: 14; size: .; D: TRBD2
CDR3: CASSADSLNTEAFF; DNA: TGTGCCAGCAGCGCCGACAGCCTGAACACTGAAGCTTTCTTT; V: TRBV9; J: TRBJ1-1; length: 14; size: .; D: .
CDR3: CASSERDIASYEQYF; DNA: TGTGCCAGCAGTGAGCGGGACATAGCGTCCTACGAGCAGTACTTC; V: TRBV27; J: TRBJ2-7; length: 15; size: .; D: .
CDR3: CASSLSTGNGYTF; DNA: TGCGCCAGCAGCTTGTCGACAGGGAATGGCTACACCTTC; V: TRBV5-1; J: TRBJ1-2; length: 13; size: .; D: TRBD1
CDR3: CASSSGGFLAGGPETQYF; DNA: TGTGCCAGTAGTTCGGGAGGTTTCTTAGCGGGGGGGCCAGAGACCCAGTACTTC; V: TRBV19; J: TRBJ2-5; length: 18; size: .; D: TRBD2
CDR3: CASSYSSQGAHEKLFF; DNA: TGTGCCAGCAGTTACTCATCTCAGGGGGCGCATGAAAAACTGTTTTTT; V: TRBV6-6; J: TRBJ1-4; length: 16; size: few; D: TRBD1
CDR3: CASSLGQGRGEQFF; DNA: TGCGCCAGCAGCCTAGGACAGGGTCGAGGTGAGCAGTTCTTC; V: TRBV5-1; J: TRBJ2-1; length: 14; size: .; D: TRBD1
CDR3: CASSLDLGLAEAFF; DNA: TGTGCCAGCAGCTTAGACTTAGGCCTAGCTGAAGCTTTCTTT; V: TRBV11-2; J: TRBJ1-1; length: 14; size: .; D: .
CDR3: CATSIRTGSGYTF; DNA: TGTGCCACCAGCATCAGGACAGGGTCTGGCTACACCTTC; V: TRBV15; J: TRBJ1-2; length: 13; size: .; D: TRBD1
CDR3: CASSELLASKFF; DNA: TGTGCCAGCAGTGAATTACTAGCGTCCAAGTTCTTC; V: TRBV2; J: TRBJ2-1; length: 12; size: .; D: TRBD2
CDR3: CASSETGLNTEAFF; DNA: TGTGCCAGCAGCGAGACAGGGTTGAACACTGAAGCTTTCTTT; V: TRBV2; J: TRBJ1-1; length: 14; size: few; D: TRBD1
CDR3: CASSQPGVEKLFF; DNA: TGTGCCAGCAGTCAGCCAGGGGTTGAAAAACTGTTTTTT; V: TRBV2; J: TRBJ1-4; length: 13; size: .; D: .
CDR3: CASSGAGALNEQFF; DNA: TGTGCCAGCAGCGGAGCGGGGGCCCTAAATGAGCAGTTCTTC; V: TRBV7-9; J: TRBJ2-1; length: 14; size: .; D: TRBD2
CDR3: CASSSRQGIVSPWAFF; DNA: TGTGCCAGTAGTAGCCGACAGGGCATTGTTTCCCCCTGGGCTTTCTTT; V: TRBV19; J: TRBJ1-1; length: 16; size: .; D: TRBD1
CDR3: CASSQVSTDTQYF; DNA: TGTGCCAGCAGCCAAGTAAGCACAGATACGCAGTATTTT; V: TRBV4-2; J: TRBJ2-3; length: 13; size: .; D: .
CDR3: CASRQDNAFTYEQYF; DNA: TGTGCCAGCAGACAAGACAACGCCTTTACCTACGAGCAGTACTTC; V: TRBV27; J: TRBJ2-7; length: 15; size: few; D: .
CDR3: CASSLAGGSMNTEAFF; DNA: TGCGCCAGCAGCTTGGCCGGGGGTTCCATGAACACTGAAGCTTTCTTT; V: TRBV5-1; J: TRBJ1-1; length: 16; size: .; D: .
CDR3: CASSYSHGKAMNIQYF; DNA: TGTGCCAGCAGTTACTCTCACGGGAAGGCAATGAACATTCAGTACTTC; V: TRBV6-5; J: TRBJ2-4; length: 16; size: .; D: .
CDR3: CASRPGLADNEQFF; DNA: TGTGCCAGCAGACCAGGACTAGCGGACAATGAGCAGTTCTTC; V: TRBV28; J: TRBJ2-1; length: 14; size: .; D: TRBD2
CDR3: CASSLEDRFDEQFF; DNA: TGCGCCAGCAGCTTGGAGGACAGGTTTGATGAGCAGTTCTTC; V: TRBV5-1; J: TRBJ2-1; length: 14; size: .; D: TRBD1
CDR3: CASSLVGLADDYEQYF; DNA: TGTGCCAGCAGCTTAGTAGGGCTAGCGGATGACTACGAGCAGTACTTC; V: TRBV11-2; J: TRBJ2-7; length: 16; size: .; D: TRBD2
CDR3: CASSQGQGVGGRAYEQYF; DNA: TGCGCCAGCAGCCAGGGACAGGGAGTGGGCGGGAGGGCCTACGAGCAGTACTTC; V: TRBV5-1; J: TRBJ2-7; length: 18; size: .; D: .
CDR3: CASGRSAGGRETQYF; DNA: TGCGCCAGCGGTCGGTCGGCGGGGGGACGGGAGACCCAGTACTTC; V: TRBV4-1; J: TRBJ2-5; length: 15; size: .; D: TRBD2
CDR3: CASARDYYYEQYF; DNA: TGTGCCAGCGCCCGGGACTACTACTACGAGCAGTACTTC; V: TRBV19; J: TRBJ2-7; length: 13; size: .; D: TRBD2
CDR3: CASSWKTSLNEQFF; DNA: TGTGCCAGCAGTTGGAAGACTAGCCTCAATGAGCAGTTCTTC; V: TRBV28; J: TRBJ2-1; length: 14; size: .; D: TRBD2
CDR3: CASSEAQGSYEQYF; DNA: TGTGCCAGCAGTGAAGCGCAGGGGAGCTACGAGCAGTACTTC; V: TRBV6-1; J: TRBJ2-7; length: 14; size: .; D: .
CDR3: CASSLGEVWQETQYF; DNA: TGCGCCAGCAGCTTGGGGGAGGTTTGGCAAGAGACCCAGTACTTC; V: TRBV5-1; J: TRBJ2-5; length: 15; size: .; D: .
CDR3: CASARTGQITGELFF; DNA: TGTGCCAGCGCTCGAACGGGACAGATAACCGGGGAGCTGTTTTTT; V: TRBV5-8; J: TRBJ2-2; length: 15; size: once; D: TRBD1
CDR3: CASTRGGTPYEQYF; DNA: TGTGCCAGCACTCGGGGGGGAACCCCCTACGAGCAGTACTTC; V: TRBV5-6; J: TRBJ2-7; length: 14; size: .; D: TRBD2
CDR3: CASSPRSQGGNEQFF; DNA: TGTGCCAGCAGCCCACGCTCTCAGGGGGGCAATGAGCAGTTCTTC; V: TRBV7-9; J: TRBJ2-1; length: 15; size: few; D: .
CDR3: CASSPRVHEQYF; DNA: TGTGCCAGCAGTCCCAGGGTCCACGAGCAGTACTTC; V: TRBV28; J: TRBJ2-7; length: 12; size: .; D: .